The 8 T cell receptor beta chains given below trace back to one sample, sequenced in a study of cytomegalovirus exposure and HLA in healthy donors. Sequenced by immunoSEQ multiplex PCR; TCRdb stores in-frame clones only, minus some. The data show roughly 140,000 clones, around 84% seen once. The sample comprised PBMCs. The receptors originated from a man aged 18 to 35 in good health and CMV-seropositive.

The rearrangement links TRBV7-6 to TRBJ1-1; D possibly corresponds to TRBD1 (6 bases). Germline V gene lookup returns CDR1 SGHVS and CDR2 FNYEAQ. This CDR3 spans 11 amino acids. V was clipped by 6 bases and J by 4 bases, with 6 bases between them. For the CDR3, the DNA is TGTGCCAGCAGAGGGGGCACTGAAGCTTTCTTT. Its protein is CASRGGTEAFF.

The V and J genes are TRBV14 and TRBJ1-1, with D possibly being TRBD1 (6 bases). The CDR3 consists of 13 residues. Germline CDR1 SGHDN, CDR2 FVKESK. In DNA form, the CDR3 reads TGTGCTTCGGGGGGGGACATGAACACTGAAGCTTTCTTT. As protein: CASGGDMNTEAFF. Combining the CDR3 with reference TRBV14 and TRBJ1-1 gives the whole variable domain EAGVTQFPSHSVIEKGQTVTLRCDPISGHDNLYWYRRVMGKEIKFLLHFVKESKQDESGMPNNRFLAERTGGTYSTLKVQPAELEDSGVYFCASGGDMNTEAFFGQGTRLTVV.

V and J are TRBV7-8 and TRBJ2-5; 15 nucleotides agree with TRBD2. Germline V gives CDR1 SGHVS, CDR2 FQNEAQ. The CDR3 has 16 amino acids. V trimming: 5 bases; J trimming: 1 base; junction bases outside the gene matches: 2. This chain's CDR3 is CASSMGLAGGQETQYF. CDR3 nucleotides: TGTGCCAGCAGCATGGGACTAGCGGGGGGCCAAGAGACCCAGTACTTC.

The rearrangement uses TRBV6-1 and TRBJ2-7; TRBD2 matches at 8 bases. The CDR3 is made up of 16 amino acids. Germline V gene lookup returns CDR1 MNHNS and CDR2 SASEGT. With 3 bases clipped from V and 4 bases from J, the junction kept 11 bases outside the gene matches. CDR3 nucleotide sequence: TGTGCCAGCAGTGAGCCCCTGTCGGGCGGGGGGTACGAGCAGTACTTC. Translation: CASSEPLSGGGYEQYF.

The rearrangement joins TRBV11-3 to TRBJ2-7; a weak D match, TRBD2 (5 bases). Germline V gene sequence: CDR1 SGHNT, CDR2 YENEEA. The CDR3 sequence is 13 residues long. With 1 base removed from V and 4 bases from J, the gap between germline ends came to 8 bases. This chain's CDR3 is CASSLAGFYEQYF. The CDR3 nucleotides are TGTGCCAGCAGCTTAGCGGGGTTTTACGAGCAGTACTTC.

This clone was counted a single time. The V call is TRBV5-4, the J call TRBJ2-7; the match to TRBD1 covers 8 bases. The CDR3 runs 14 residues. V dropped 4 bases and J dropped 2; count of bases not matched to a gene: 5. In germline, CDR1 is SGHNT, CDR2 YYREEE (reference sequence). CDR3 nucleotide sequence: TGTGCCAGCAGCCCCCTGGACAGGGCCTACGAGCAGTACTTC. Residues: CASSPLDRAYEQYF.

The J gene is TRBJ1-1, the V gene TRBV6-5; tentatively, D is TRBD1 (6 bases). This CDR3 region has 14 residues. From germline, CDR1 is MNHEY and CDR2 SVGAGI. Trimming removed 2 bases from V and 0 bases from J, with 7 bases in between. In nucleotides, the CDR3 is TGTGCCAGCAGTTACGGGACACTGAACACTGAAGCTTTCTTT. This gives the protein CASSYGTLNTEAFF.

The rearrangement joins TRBV27 to TRBJ2-7; 7 nucleotides line up with TRBD1. V trimming: 4 bases; J trimming: 4 bases; junction bases outside the gene matches: 7. Germline V gene sequence: CDR1 MNHEY, CDR2 SMNVEV (reference sequence). This CDR3 has 14 amino acids. CDR3 protein: CASSSPGQRYEQYF. The CDR3 region has the DNA TGTGCCAGCAGTTCTCCGGGACAGCGGTACGAGCAGTACTTC.